The rows below give T cell receptor beta chains drawn from one sample of a study of shared clonotypes between healthy human individuals. The protocol was immunoSEQ multiplex PCR, while the TCRdb copy is restricted to in-frame clones and leaves out a portion. The sample contains more than 2,000,000 clones, around nine tenths of which appear only once. Sequencing input: naive CD4+ T cells sorted from blood. The receptors derive from a man aged 18-30 years in good health. CDR3s leave out the opening cysteine and the closing phenylalanine or tryptophan. The order of the fields is J gene, V gene, CDR3 protein.

>TRBJ2-5|TRBV6-5
ASKGETQY
>TRBJ2-1|TRBV28
ASSQGAKF
>TRBJ2-3|TRBV7-9
ASSLAQALSTDTQY
>TRBJ2-1|TRBV27
ASRLTGLAGGPGEQF
>TRBJ2-7|TRBV19
ASSTATITGGYEQY
>TRBJ1-6|TRBV15
ATSRTLLPYNSPLH
>TRBJ2-5|TRBV30
AWTFGRAGQETQY
>TRBJ2-5|TRBV5-8
ASSLGHPKAETQY
>TRBJ1-1|TRBV5-1
ASSLVGGGVNTEAF
>TRBJ1-1|TRBV5-4
ASSLAGAMNTEAF
>TRBJ2-2|TRBV7-2
ASSLPRGGNTGELF
>TRBJ1-2|TRBV18
ASSPRQGENYGYT
>TRBJ2-3|TRBV27
ASSLSRGNTQY
>TRBJ2-2|TRBV30
AWRGQGAGRTGELF
>TRBJ1-4|TRBV7-2
ASSLAGQSNEKLF
>TRBJ1-2|TRBV7-2
ASSLLAKGQPNYGYT
>TRBJ2-1|TRBV5-3
ARSLLGLAGMDEQF
>TRBJ2-2|TRBV10-3
AISEGQGWTGELF
>TRBJ2-5|TRBV11-2
ASSLGWETQY
>TRBJ1-5|TRBV7-8
ASSPGHYSNQPQH
>TRBJ1-3|TRBV5-1
ASSRVPGNTIY
>TRBJ1-2|TRBV28
ASLVTLGSRYT
>TRBJ2-4|TRBV6-1
ASTRDGVAKNIQY
>TRBJ2-2|TRBV18
ASSPQGTGELF
>TRBJ1-2|TRBV5-5
ASSLGTGLNYGYT
>TRBJ2-5|TRBV6-5
ASSYQGAGETQY
>TRBJ2-5|TRBV5-1
ASSPLGGGQETQY
>TRBJ1-2|TRBV19
ASRRQGEHGYT
>TRBJ1-1|TRBV6-5
ASLRQGQITEAF
>TRBJ1-2|TRBV30
AWSASYRGDGYT
>TRBJ1-3|TRBV5-6
ASSIWTSGNTIY
>TRBJ2-2|TRBV9
ASSVSGGPGELF
>TRBJ2-1|TRBV19
ASSIFAQGVTEQF
>TRBJ2-1|TRBV7-9
ASSRLGYNEQF
>TRBJ2-5|TRBV7-3
ASSLNGGTQY
>TRBJ2-7|TRBV20-1
SVAGPYEQY
>TRBJ2-2|TRBV5-1
ASRRAGELF
>TRBJ2-2|TRBV7-3
ASSLIGLTNTGELF
>TRBJ1-6|TRBV28
ASSPSRGVGSPLH
>TRBJ2-1|TRBV5-1
ASSLSGGSYNEQF
>TRBJ2-7|TRBV7-9
ASRRLGQASVEQY
>TRBJ1-5|TRBV6-4
ASSDSTGQPQH
>TRBJ1-3|TRBV7-3
ASSLTGGGTGNTIY